The entry below describes one T cell receptor beta chain. The sample comes from a study of shared clonotypes between healthy human individuals. The V and J ends lost 6 bases and 1 base respectively, with 29 bases between them. The CDR3 contains 19 residues. Germline CDR1 and CDR2: SGHDT and YYEEEE. Study donors comprised healthy, HIV-negative adults devoid of recent acute infection or vaccination. Per the original methods: ImmunoSEQ output lacked quality scores and full-length reads, limiting matched filtering. Using immunoSEQ multiplex PCR, the repertoire was profiled, and TCRdb retains in-frame clones only, with some absent. From that table come the V and J calls and clone size; the DNA was used to work out D and trimming. The data hold more than 450,000 clones, with 79% observed a single time.

The TCR comes from a woman aged 40 to 49 in good health. Some clones in this sample may be carry-over from other donors' samples. The sample consisted of PBMCs. The chain carries TRBV5-6 and TRBJ2-7; D possibly matches TRBD1 or TRBD2 (6 bases each). The CDR3 DNA sequence: TGTGCCAGCACCCTGGGACTGGGGTCCCGACAGGATGGGTCCTACGAGCAGTACTTC. Its translation is CASTLGLGSRQDGSYEQYF.